The entry that follows covers one TCR beta chain sequence. Original processing notes: Nucleated cell counts were estimated from reference gene primer amplification. Repertoires were generated with immunoSEQ multiplex PCR, while TCRdb's copy carries only in-frame clones and drops some. Clonal size and the V and J genes are those of that table, whereas D and trimming came from the DNA. The top ten clones hold roughly 3.7% of a sample with around 300,000 clones, approximately 90% of them seen once. With 5 bases clipped from V and 12 bases from J, the junction kept 10 bases outside the gene matches. This CDR3 region has 13 residues. The data originate from a study of blood T cell repertoires in COVID-19. Turning to the study itself: COVID-19 samples, acute and convalescent, were from the United States, Italy and Spain. T cells, B-cell-depleted T cells, or PBMCs supplied cDNA or gDNA.

J is TRBJ1-2 and V is TRBV12-3 or TRBV12-4; 9 bases fit TRBD1. The sample comprised peripheral blood. The sequence was collected from a middle-aged woman with acute or convalescent COVID-19. Here the CDR3 reads CASSPYRGLGDTF. The CDR3 DNA reads as TGTGCCAGCAGTCCGTACAGGGGGCTAGGGGACACCTTC.